These 32 T cell receptor beta chains were sequenced from one sample in a study of neurological immune-mediated disorders. One entry per CDR3 protein results from TCRdb running MiXCR on the 5' RACE reads. The repertoire holds approximately 46,000 distinct CDR3 sequences, with about a tenth as singletons. The specimen sequenced was PBMCs. Source of these receptors: a man aged 65-85 years with HTLV-1-associated myelopathy (HAM/TSP).

This clonotype was picked up many times. The rearrangement uses TRBV11-2 and TRBJ1-1; D remains ambiguous. The CDR3 is made up of 13 amino acids. The germline gives CDR1 SGHAT, CDR2 FQNNGV. Trimming removed 1 base at V and 1 base at J, with 4 bases between. CDR3 bases: TGTGCCAGCAGCTTAGGTACGAACACTGAAGCTTTCTTT. Protein product: CASSLGTNTEAFF.

In this sample, this clonotype turned up many times. The chain joins TRBV6-6 to TRBJ2-5, with D possibly TRBD1 on 6 matching bases. The V gene's germline CDR1 is MNHNY and CDR2 SVGAGI (reference sequence). CDR3 length equals 16 residues. The V end lost 8 bases, the J end lost 0 bases, and 19 bases lay between the germline ends. This chain's CDR3 is CASARTRTEYQETQYF. Here the CDR3 DNA reads TGTGCCAGCGCCCGGACCAGGACAGAGTACCAAGAGACCCAGTACTTC.

With respect to this clonotype: This may come from a read error, since a much larger clone is one base off. The chain couples TRBV20-1 to TRBJ1-4; 8 bases match TRBD1. Germline CDR1 is DFQATT and CDR2 is SNEGSKA (reference sequence). Germline trimming cut 3 bases from V and 2 bases from J; bases unmatched to any gene: 5. The CDR3 runs to 15 residues. The CDR3 protein is CSASSGGGTNEKLFF. The CDR3 DNA is TGCAGTGCTAGCTCAGGGGGCGGCACTAATGAAAAACTGTTTTTT.

The table lists this clonotype with many counts. The chain uses TRBV5-1 and TRBJ2-1, with 11 bases fitting TRBD1. CDR3 length: 16 residues. CDR1 and CDR2 from the germline V gene are SGHRS and YFSETQ. Trimming cost V 2 bases and J 7 bases; bases outside gene matches: 8. CDR3 region: CASSFSGTGGLNEQFF. The CDR3 DNA is TGCGCCAGCAGCTTCTCAGGGACAGGGGGTCTGAATGAGCAGTTCTTC.

There are a few counts of this clonotype. V and J are TRBV7-9 and TRBJ2-4; TRBD1 matches at 8 bases. CDR3 size: 17 residues. Trimming took 2 bases from V and 6 from J; bases not matched to a gene: 12. Germline loops: CDR1 SEHNR, CDR2 FQNEAQ (reference sequence). CDR3: CASSLPQGQGRGNIQYF. The CDR3 nucleotides read TGTGCCAGCAGCTTACCACAAGGACAGGGTCGTGGAAACATTCAGTACTTC.

This clonotype has at least ten counts. Here the CDR3 reads CASSLEGAVNQPQHF. CDR3 nucleotides: TGTGCCAGCAGCCTCGAGGGGGCGGTAAATCAGCCCCAGCATTTT. The chain links TRBV12-3 or TRBV12-4 to TRBJ1-5; 7 bases line up with TRBD1. The CDR3 loop spans 15 amino acids. Trimming removed 6 bases from V and 4 bases from J; junction bases left unmatched: 9.

The V call is TRBV6-1, the J call TRBJ1-6, with D perhaps matching TRBD1 (5 bases). The CDR3 contains 14 residues. CDR1 and CDR2 (germline): MNHNS, SASEGT. Trimming pared 6 bases from V and 4 bases from J, leaving 10 bases between. CDR3: CASSAGPYNSPLHF. Here the CDR3 DNA reads TGTGCCAGCAGCGCGGGGCCTTATAATTCACCCCTCCACTTT.

By its share, this clonotype is medium-sized. The chain recombines TRBV3-1 with TRBJ2-7, with a possible D match to TRBD1 (6 bases). CDR1 and CDR2 from the germline V gene are LGHDT and YNNKEL (reference sequence). The length of the CDR3 is 13 residues. Between the trimmed V and J ends, which lost 4 bases and 6 bases, there was a span of 13 bases. The CDR3 DNA reads as TGTGCCAGCAGCCCTACAGGGAATCGCGAGCAGTACTTC. It encodes CASSPTGNREQYF.

At least ten counts were recorded for this clonotype. The chain uses TRBV29-1 and TRBJ2-3; possible D gene TRBD2, 5 bases. Germline assignment: CDR1 SQVTM and CDR2 ANQGSEA. CDR3 size: 13 residues. V was trimmed by 3 bases and J by 6 bases, leaving 13 bases between them. The CDR3 loop is CSVESGSSDTQYF. As DNA, the CDR3 is TGCAGCGTTGAGTCTGGGAGTTCGGATACGCAGTATTTT.

Many counts were recorded for this clonotype. This chain uses TRBV6-5 with TRBJ2-7; D gene unclear. CDR1 is MNHEY, CDR2 SVGAGI, per germline. Trimming pared 5 bases from V and 2 bases from J, leaving 10 bases between. There are 13 residues in the CDR3. The CDR3 reads CASSPFPTYEQYF. CDR3 DNA sequence: TGTGCCAGCAGTCCATTCCCTACCTACGAGCAGTACTTC.

This clonotype was detected ten times or more. The CDR3 sequence: CSVGQGLIYEQYF. CDR3 nucleotide sequence: TGCAGCGTTGGCCAGGGACTGATCTACGAGCAGTACTTC. This chain links TRBV29-1 with TRBJ2-7, with D possibly TRBD2 on 6 matching bases. CDR1 is SQVTM and CDR2 is ANQGSEA in the germline V gene. The CDR3 is made up of 13 amino acids. V was cut by 4 bases and J by 3 bases, with 13 bases left in between.

With regard to this clonotype: This may be a read error, as it is one base from a much larger clone. This sequence joins TRBV20-1 and TRBJ2-3; the D is unclear. CDR3 size: 13 residues. In germline, CDR1 is DFQATT, CDR2 SNEGSKA (reference sequence). The CDR3 protein is CSAPPESIDTQYF. The CDR3 DNA reads as TGCAGTGCCCCCCCCGAGAGCATAGATACGCAGTATTTT.

Many counts were recorded for this clonotype. The rearrangement uses TRBV5-1 and TRBJ2-1, with D possibly matching TRBD2 (6 bases). This CDR3 spans 14 amino acids. CDR1 is SGHRS and CDR2 is YFSETQ in the germline V gene. The germline V and J ends were trimmed by 4 bases and 5 bases, with 13 bases remaining between them. CDR3 in DNA: TGCGCCAGCAGCCCGGGACTGATTGACAATGAGCAGTTCTTC. It encodes CASSPGLIDNEQFF.

This clonotype was recorded at least ten times. The V call is TRBV5-5, the J call TRBJ2-5; no firm D call. This CDR3 region has 12 residues. The germline V and J ends were trimmed by 1 base and 3 bases, with 4 bases remaining between them. CDR1 is SGHKS, CDR2 YYEKEE, per germline (reference sequence). In DNA form, the CDR3 reads TGTGCCAGCAGCTTGAGTGAAGAGACCCAGTACTTC. Translating gives CASSLSEETQYF.

This clonotype has at least ten counts. The V call is TRBV12-3 or TRBV12-4, the J call TRBJ2-2; unclear D gene. The CDR3 extends over 14 amino acids. Trimming stripped 8 bases from V and 2 bases from J, with 12 bases between. This chain's CDR3 is CASVLGPNTGELFF. CDR3 DNA: TGTGCCAGCGTATTAGGGCCCAACACCGGGGAGCTGTTTTTT.

This clonotype was recorded at least ten times. The J gene is TRBJ2-2, the V gene TRBV5-5; D is unclear. V was pared by 0 bases and J by 8 bases, with 8 bases between. This CDR3 is 13 amino acids long. The germline gives CDR1 SGHKS, CDR2 YYEKEE (reference sequence). CDR3 loop: CASSLVGMGELFF. CDR3 nucleotide sequence: TGTGCCAGCAGCTTGGTGGGAATGGGGGAGCTGTTTTTT.

This clonotype was observed many times. The CDR3 spells CASTRGTGDSYEQYF. CDR3 coding DNA: TGTGCCAGCACCCGAGGGACAGGCGATTCCTACGAGCAGTACTTC. The chain is built from TRBV6-1 and TRBJ2-7, with TRBD1 matching over 8 bases. The CDR3 has 15 residues. The V segment lost 7 bases and the J segment 1 base; nucleotides outside the gene matches: 9. CDR1 MNHNS and CDR2 SASEGT come from the germline V gene.

This clonotype has just one count. A read error is possible here, since a much larger clone lies one base away. This chain joins TRBV12-5 and TRBJ2-7, with D uncertain. V shed 7 bases and J shed 0 bases, with 10 bases lying between them. The CDR3 has 13 residues. Looked up from germline, CDR1 is LGHNT and CDR2 is FRNRAP. CDR3 coding DNA: TGTGCTAGTGCCCTCAGTGACTCCTACGAGCAGTACTTC. Its protein is CASALSDSYEQYF.

This clonotype came up many times. CDR3 loop: CASSLDASGSYEQYF. The CDR3 DNA is TGCGCCAGCAGCTTGGATGCTAGCGGGTCCTACGAGCAGTACTTC. V gene TRBV5-1 combines with J gene TRBJ2-7; 8 bases match TRBD2. The CDR3 contains 15 residues. J was trimmed by 1 base and V by 0 bases; bases with no gene match: 3. Germline values: CDR1 SGHRS, CDR2 YFSETQ.

The chain has TRBV5-1 and TRBJ2-7, with D hard to call. CDR1 is SGHRS, CDR2 YFSETQ, per germline. Trimming removed 5 bases from V and 2 bases from J, with 17 bases in between. CDR3 length: 15 amino acids. CDR3 sequence: CASRSQSGTAYEQYF. The DNA of the CDR3 is TGCGCCAGCAGGTCCCAAAGTGGCACTGCCTACGAGCAGTACTTC.

This clonotype was seen repeatedly, ten times or more. This chain uses TRBV2 with TRBJ1-1; 8 bases match TRBD1. CDR1 is SNHLY and CDR2 is FYNNEI in the germline V gene. The CDR3 has 14 amino acids. The V and J ends lost 7 bases and 8 bases, in that order; junction bases with no gene match: 12. DNA for the CDR3: TGTGCCAGCATTCTACAGGGGGAATTCGGGGAAGCTTTCTTT. Residues: CASILQGEFGEAFF. The full variable domain, its missing parts supplied by reference TRBV2 and TRBJ1-1, is EPEVTQTPSHQVTQMGQEVILRCVPISNHLYFYWYRQILGQKVEFLVSFYNNEISEKSEIFDDQFSVERPDGSNFTLKIRSTKLEDSAMYFCASILQGEFGEAFFGQGTRLTVV.

This clonotype was recorded many times. The chain has TRBV7-2 and TRBJ1-5; 7 nucleotides line up with TRBD1. The germline V gene has CDR1 SGHTA and CDR2 FQGNSA. V lost 5 bases and J lost 6; bases outside the gene matches: 7. The CDR3 covers 14 residues. CDR3 sequence: CASSLGTVFQPQHF. The CDR3 DNA follows: TGTGCCAGCAGCCTCGGGACAGTATTTCAGCCCCAGCATTTT.

This clonotype was observed at least ten times. The chain is built from TRBV6-6 and TRBJ1-5, with D possibly being TRBD1 (6 bases). V was shortened by 2 bases and J by 4 bases, with 9 bases between the two germline ends. The CDR3 totals 14 residues. Germline V gene lookup returns CDR1 MNHNY and CDR2 SVGAGI (reference sequence). DNA of the CDR3: TGTGCCAGCAGTTACCGGACAGTGAATCAGCCCCAGCATTTT. Its translation: CASSYRTVNQPQHF.

This clonotype was seen ten or more times. The V and J genes are TRBV5-1 and TRBJ2-7; 8 nucleotides match TRBD2. Germline CDR1 SGHRS, CDR2 YFSETQ. The ends lost 5 bases at V and 5 bases at J; junction bases unmatched: 9. The CDR3 runs 14 residues. Here the CDR3 reads CASRTLAGIDEQYF. CDR3 DNA sequence: TGCGCCAGCAGAACTTTAGCGGGAATTGACGAGCAGTACTTC.

This clonotype was counted at least ten times. The chain has TRBV12-3 or TRBV12-4 and TRBJ2-3; 7 nucleotides line up with TRBD2. This CDR3 is 15 amino acids long. With 6 bases clipped from V and 2 bases from J, the junction kept 8 bases outside the gene matches. This chain's CDR3 is CASSRQAGFTDTQYF. CDR3 in DNA: TGTGCCAGCAGCCGACAAGCGGGATTCACAGATACGCAGTATTTT.

This clonotype has a count of ten or more. V gene TRBV12-3 or TRBV12-4 combines with J gene TRBJ2-3; D is unresolved. This CDR3 contains 12 residues. The V end lost 5 bases, the J end lost 4 bases, and 7 bases lay between the germline ends. The CDR3 here is CASSGFSDTQYF. For the CDR3, the DNA is TGTGCCAGCAGTGGTTTTTCAGATACGCAGTATTTT.

There are many counts of this clonotype. V usage is TRBV4-2 and J usage is TRBJ2-7; tentatively, D is TRBD1 or TRBD2 (6 bases each). This CDR3 is 14 amino acids long. The V end lost 0 bases, the J end lost 11 bases, and 17 bases lay between the germline ends. Germline CDR1 LGHNA, CDR2 YNFKEQ. The CDR3 loop reads CASSQDPAGQEKYF. The DNA for the CDR3 is TGTGCCAGCAGCCAAGATCCGGCGGGACAAGAGAAGTACTTC.

This clonotype was recorded many times. The chain couples TRBV20-1 to TRBJ2-1; tentatively, D is TRBD2 (5 bases). Trimming shortened V by 3 bases and J by 6 bases, and 9 bases separated the two germline ends. The germline gives CDR1 DFQATT, CDR2 SNEGSKA (reference sequence). The CDR3 is made up of 12 amino acids. The CDR3 DNA reads as TGCAGTGCTAGCGGGATCAGCAATGAGCAGTTCTTC. It codes for CSASGISNEQFF.

The sample holds many counts of this clonotype. This rearrangement joins TRBV28 to TRBJ2-7, with 9 bases matching TRBD2. The CDR3 extends over 15 amino acids. The V and J ends lost 5 bases and 0 bases, in that order; junction bases with no gene match: 5. From germline, CDR1 is MDHEN and CDR2 SYDVKM. CDR3 loop: CASSRAAGGSYEQYF. CDR3 DNA: TGTGCCAGCAGTCGTGCAGCGGGAGGCTCCTACGAGCAGTACTTC.

Many counts were recorded for this clonotype. The chain has TRBV20-1 and TRBJ1-5; 7 nucleotides align to TRBD1. The CDR3 runs 15 residues. The trim removed 3 bases at V and 3 bases at J, leaving 8 bases unmatched. The germline CDR1 and CDR2 sequences are DFQATT and SNEGSKA (reference sequence). Here the CDR3 DNA reads TGCAGTGCTAGCCTTGTCGGGACAGTCAATCAGCCCCAGCATTTT. It codes for CSASLVGTVNQPQHF.

In its sample, this clonotype was seen many times. The chain links TRBV20-1 to TRBJ1-3; D gene uncertain. The V gene lost 0 bases and the J gene lost 2 bases, with 5 bases spanning the gap. There are 13 residues in the CDR3. Germline CDR1 reads DFQATT; CDR2 reads SNEGSKA (reference sequence). The CDR3: CSAREHPGNTIYF. CDR3 bases: TGCAGTGCTAGAGAACACCCTGGAAACACCATATATTTT.

This clonotype was seen ten or more times. The chain carries TRBV20-1 and TRBJ2-3; D is uncertain. The germline V gene has CDR1 DFQATT and CDR2 SNEGSKA (reference sequence). The CDR3 has 13 residues. Here the CDR3 reads CTSPAASTDTQYF. CDR3 DNA sequence: TGCACCTCACCCGCGGCTAGCACAGATACGCAGTATTTT.